This T cell receptor (beta chain) derives from a study of Tregs in tolerant kidney transplant recipients. Comment on this clone: Its antigen is not known.

Related graft donors supplied nonmyeloablative bone marrow transplants, and mixed chimerism was transient. Unstimulated regulatory T cells (CD4+CD25+CD127-), CD4+CD25- non-regulatory cells, CD4 and CD8 cells were FACS-sorted from thawed PBMCs. General study findings and limits: Expanding Tregs on activated donor B cells appeared to best identify donor-specific TCRbeta clones. Antigen-driven expansion was suggested because donor-specific Tregs expanded more than all Tregs in tolerant patients.

The table came from immunoSEQ multiplex PCR; TCRdb's copy has only in-frame clones and leaves some out. The sample lists 80,000 or so clones, roughly nine tenths occurring once. CDR1 and CDR2 (germline): MNHEY, SVGAGI. The CDR3 is made up of 13 amino acids. V gave up 5 bases and J gave up 5 bases; unmatched junction bases: 2. The sequences come from CD4+ T cells from blood (PBMCs), collected 24 months after the transplant. This receptor was taken from a human patient who received a combined kidney and bone marrow transplant. Some T cells may trace back to the graft donor. The rearrangement links TRBV6-5 to TRBJ1-1; 10 bases fit TRBD1. CDR3 sequence (DNA): TGTGCCAGCAGTCGGGGACAGGGGACTGAAGCTTTCTTT. Amino acid sequence: CASSRGQGTEAFF.